The 21 T cell receptor beta chains presented below share a single source sample, sequenced in a study of blood T cell repertoires in COVID-19. Method: immunoSEQ multiplex PCR; TCRdb's copy keeps in-frame clones and lacks some. The repertoire has hundreds of thousands of clones, roughly 86% of them found once; the top ten carry about 1.6%. The specimen was PBMCs or T cells enriched from blood (not recorded which). The receptors originated from a woman between 45 and 60 years old who had recovered from COVID-19.

This chain uses TRBV4-3 with TRBJ1-2, with D unresolved. V was trimmed by 2 bases and J by 1 base, leaving 8 bases between them. Germline V gene data show CDR1 as LGHNA and CDR2 as YSLEER. This CDR3 comprises 14 residues. The CDR3 region has the DNA TGCGCCAGCAGCCAAATTACAGATAACTATGGCTACACCTTC. Translating it yields CASSQITDNYGYTF.

This chain joins TRBV5-1 and TRBJ2-3, with D perhaps matching TRBD2 (6 bases). Trimming left V 2 bases short and J 0 bases short, with 10 bases between. Germline CDR1 reads SGHRS; CDR2 reads YFSETQ. The CDR3 sequence is 15 residues long. The CDR3 reads CASSFSGLSTDTQYF. The CDR3 DNA reads as TGCGCCAGCAGCTTCTCGGGACTCAGCACAGATACGCAGTATTTT.

V is TRBV2 and J is TRBJ1-2, with D tentatively TRBD1 (5 bases). V lost 4 bases to trimming and J lost 0 bases, with 12 bases between them. Germline loops: CDR1 SNHLY, CDR2 FYNNEI. This CDR3 has 15 amino acids. CDR3 in amino acids: CASSGPTAPNYGYTF. The CDR3 DNA follows: TGTGCCAGCAGTGGTCCGACAGCCCCTAACTATGGCTACACCTTC.

Concerning this clone: One end of the junction does not line up with germline, which may come from a read error. The V call is TRBV7-7, the J call TRBJ2-5, with no clear D. CDR1 and CDR2 (germline): SSHAT, FNYEAQ (reference sequence). The CDR3 extends over 13 amino acids. CDR3 region: CASSSSWRETQYF. CDR3 coding DNA: TGTGCTAGCAGCTCTTCATGGAGAGAGACCCAGTACTTC.

V is TRBV5-4 and J is TRBJ2-1; perhaps TRBD1 as D (5 bases). Germline CDR1 SGHNT, CDR2 YYREEE (reference sequence). The CDR3 totals 12 residues. The germline V and J ends were trimmed by 0 bases and 12 bases, with 10 bases remaining between them. CDR3 sequence: CASSLDRPPQFF. Written as DNA, the CDR3 is TGTGCCAGCAGCTTGGACAGGCCTCCGCAGTTCTTC.

The rearrangement joins TRBV27 to TRBJ2-7, with 8 bases that match TRBD1. Germline CDR1 is MNHEY and CDR2 is SMNVEV (reference sequence). Trimming took 6 bases from V and 5 from J; bases not matched to a gene: 9. The CDR3 runs 14 residues. CDR3 protein: CASRTGQVANEQYF. The CDR3 DNA sequence: TGTGCCAGCAGGACGGGACAGGTGGCAAACGAGCAGTACTTC.

V is TRBV4-3 and J is TRBJ2-7, with 10 bases lining up with TRBD2. Germline V lookup: CDR1 LGHNA, CDR2 YSLEER. This CDR3 comprises 15 residues. V was pared by 5 bases and J by 2 bases, with 6 bases of the junction left unmatched. CDR3 residues: CASSSSSGSTYEQYF. The CDR3 DNA reads TGCGCCAGCAGCAGTTCTAGCGGGAGTACCTACGAGCAGTACTTC.

This rearrangement joins TRBV28 to TRBJ1-2, with a possible D match to TRBD1 (6 bases). V was cut by 2 bases and J by 6 bases, with 19 bases left in between. The CDR3 is made up of 16 amino acids. The germline CDR1 and CDR2 sequences are MDHEN and SYDVKM. The CDR3 region is CASSLRAIAPGDGYTF. CDR3 in DNA: TGTGCCAGCAGTTTAAGGGCCATCGCCCCAGGGGATGGCTACACCTTC.

The sample holds one count of this clone. V gene TRBV7-2 combines with J gene TRBJ2-2; tentatively, D is TRBD1 (5 bases). The V gene's germline CDR1 is SGHTA and CDR2 FQGNSA. Trimming took off 1 base at V and 6 bases at J, with 12 bases between the two ends. The CDR3 is 15 residues long. The CDR3 reads CASSLVQGTAGELFF. The CDR3 DNA follows: TGTGCCAGCAGCTTAGTGCAGGGTACAGCCGGGGAGCTGTTTTTT.

The J gene is TRBJ2-1, the V gene TRBV1; TRBD1 is the table's D call and was not checked against the DNA. TRBV1 is given as a pseudogene. CDR3 length equals 15 residues. DNA for the CDR3: TGCACCAGCAGCCATAGGACAGGGGATTGCAATGAGCAGTTCTTC. This encodes CTSSHRTGDCNEQFF.

The chain is built from TRBV4-2 and TRBJ2-7; 15 bases are a match to TRBD2. Germline assignment: CDR1 LGHNA and CDR2 YNFKEQ. The V and J ends lost 0 bases and 5 bases, in that order; junction bases with no gene match: 5. The CDR3 consists of 17 residues. The CDR3 here is CASSQEGTSGRQDEQYF. In DNA, the CDR3 is TGTGCCAGCAGCCAAGAAGGGACTAGCGGGAGGCAGGACGAGCAGTACTTC.

V usage is TRBV10-3 and J usage is TRBJ1-4; a possible D gene is TRBD1 (6 bases). The ends were cut back, 3 bases at V and 0 bases at J, with 8 bases in the middle. There are 15 residues in the CDR3. CDR1 and CDR2 from the germline V gene are ENHRY and SYGVKD. The CDR3: CAISDGQTTNEKLFF. DNA of the CDR3: TGTGCCATCAGTGACGGACAGACAACTAATGAAAAACTGTTTTTT.

The V call is TRBV9, the J call TRBJ2-5, with D tentatively TRBD2 (6 bases). V lost 4 bases and J 7 bases, leaving 17 bases between the germline ends. Germline V gives CDR1 SGDLS, CDR2 YYNGEE. The CDR3 loop spans 14 amino acids. This chain's CDR3 is CASSLRGSFGTQYF. CDR3 DNA sequence: TGTGCCAGCAGCTTGCGGGGTTCCTTTGGGACCCAGTACTTC.

The chain carries TRBV28 and TRBJ2-3; 14 bases fit TRBD2. CDR3 length equals 16 residues. V lost 3 bases, J lost 4 bases, and 3 bases stayed unmatched. CDR1 is MDHEN, CDR2 SYDVKM, per germline. The CDR3 loop is CASSLGTSGSSDTQYF. CDR3 bases: TGTGCCAGCAGTTTGGGGACTAGCGGGAGTTCAGATACGCAGTATTTT.

The rearrangement links TRBV14 to TRBJ2-7, with TRBD2 matching over 10 bases. CDR3 length: 13 amino acids. V lost 4 bases, J lost 3 bases, and 0 bases stayed unmatched. The germline V gene encodes CDR1 SGHDN and CDR2 FVKESK. Here the CDR3 reads CASSPSGSYEQYF. The CDR3, as DNA: TGTGCCAGCAGCCCTAGCGGGAGCTACGAGCAGTACTTC.

This clone has just one count. V usage is TRBV7-2 and J usage is TRBJ2-5; 9 nucleotides match TRBD1. CDR1 is SGHTA and CDR2 is FQGNSA in the germline V gene. The CDR3 is 17 residues long. J lost 4 bases, V lost 5 bases, and 14 bases had no gene match. The CDR3 DNA is TGTGCCAGCAGCGGATACAGGGGGCGGGCGGTTGCAGAGACCCAGTACTTC. Its translation is CASSGYRGRAVAETQYF. The full variable domain, in which reference TRBV7-2 and TRBJ2-5 provide the parts outside the CDR3, is GAGVSQSPSNKVTEKGKDVELRCDPISGHTALYWYRQSLGQGLEFLIYFQGNSAPDKSGLPSDRFSAERTGGSVSTLTIQRTQQEDSAVYLCASSGYRGRAVAETQYFGPGTRLLVL.

DNA of the CDR3: TGTGCCAGCAGTCCTGAAGAGACCCAGTACTTC. As protein: CASSPEETQYF. J is TRBJ2-5 and V is TRBV2; D call uncertain. V lost 5 bases and J 3 bases, leaving 4 bases between the germline ends. In germline, CDR1 is SNHLY, CDR2 FYNNEI. This CDR3 is built from 11 residues.

The chain combines TRBV11-2 with TRBJ2-2; possibly TRBD1 for D (7 bases). The ends were cut back, 1 base at V and 2 bases at J, with 11 bases in the middle. Germline loops: CDR1 SGHAT, CDR2 FQNNGV. This CDR3 spans 16 amino acids. The CDR3 loop is CASSLVGGGNTGELFF. CDR3 coding DNA: TGTGCCAGCAGCTTAGTAGGAGGGGGCAACACCGGGGAGCTGTTTTTT.

In its sample, this clone was seen once. This chain joins TRBV19 and TRBJ1-2, with 7 bases aligning to TRBD1. V was pared by 3 bases and J by 0 bases, with 19 bases of the junction left unmatched. This CDR3 contains 20 residues. CDR1 and CDR2 (germline): LNHDA, SQIVND (reference sequence). The CDR3 nucleotides are TGTGCCAGTAGTATCCTACCCGGGACAGCTCGAAACTTATCTAACTATGGCTACACCTTC. It yields the protein CASSILPGTARNLSNYGYTF.

The CDR3 is CASSFGTTYEQYF. The CDR3 coding sequence is TGTGCCAGCAGCTTCGGGACAACCTACGAGCAGTACTTC. The chain has TRBV5-4 and TRBJ2-7, with D perhaps matching TRBD1 (6 bases). V lost 2 bases and J lost 2, with 8 bases in between. In germline, CDR1 is SGHNT, CDR2 YYREEE (reference sequence). CDR3 size: 13 residues.

The rearrangement uses TRBV28 and TRBJ1-6, with 7 positions matching TRBD1. The CDR3 has 16 amino acids. In germline, CDR1 is MDHEN, CDR2 SYDVKM. With V trimmed by 6 bases and J by 7 bases, 12 bases remained unmatched. The CDR3: CASRYSRDSLNSPLHF. The CDR3 DNA sequence: TGTGCCAGCAGGTACAGCCGGGACAGTTTGAATTCACCCCTCCACTTT.